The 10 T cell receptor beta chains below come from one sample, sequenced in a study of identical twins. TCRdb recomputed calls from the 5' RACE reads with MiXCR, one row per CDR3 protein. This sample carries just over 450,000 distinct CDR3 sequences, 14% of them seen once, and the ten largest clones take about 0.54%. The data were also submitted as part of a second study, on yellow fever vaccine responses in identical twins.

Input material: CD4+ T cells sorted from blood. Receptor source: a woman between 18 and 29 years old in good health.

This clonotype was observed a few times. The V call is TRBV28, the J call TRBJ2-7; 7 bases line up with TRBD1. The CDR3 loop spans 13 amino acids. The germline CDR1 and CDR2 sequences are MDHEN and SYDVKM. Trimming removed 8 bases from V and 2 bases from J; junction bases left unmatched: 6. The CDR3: CASSGQVPYEQYF. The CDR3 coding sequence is TGTGCCAGCTCCGGACAGGTGCCCTACGAGCAGTACTTC.

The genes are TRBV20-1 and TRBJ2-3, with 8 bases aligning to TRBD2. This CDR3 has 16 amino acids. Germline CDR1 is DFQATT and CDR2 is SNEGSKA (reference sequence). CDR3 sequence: CSSFDGTSLFADTQYF. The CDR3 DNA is TGCAGCAGTTTTGACGGGACTAGTCTTTTCGCAGATACGCAGTATTTT.

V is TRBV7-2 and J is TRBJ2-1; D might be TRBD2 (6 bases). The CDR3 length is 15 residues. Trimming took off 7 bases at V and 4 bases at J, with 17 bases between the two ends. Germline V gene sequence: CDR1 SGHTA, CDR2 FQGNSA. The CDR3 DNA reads TGTGCCAGCATCACTACCGGGACTTCTTACAATGAGCAGTTCTTC. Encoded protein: CASITTGTSYNEQFF.

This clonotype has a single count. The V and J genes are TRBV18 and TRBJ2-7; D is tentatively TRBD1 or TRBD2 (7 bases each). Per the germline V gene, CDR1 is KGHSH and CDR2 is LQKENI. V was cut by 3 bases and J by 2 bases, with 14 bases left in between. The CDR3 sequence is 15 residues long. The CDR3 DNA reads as TGTGCCAGCTCACCGGGAGGGGGCTCGACCTACGAGCAGTACTTC. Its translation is CASSPGGGSTYEQYF.

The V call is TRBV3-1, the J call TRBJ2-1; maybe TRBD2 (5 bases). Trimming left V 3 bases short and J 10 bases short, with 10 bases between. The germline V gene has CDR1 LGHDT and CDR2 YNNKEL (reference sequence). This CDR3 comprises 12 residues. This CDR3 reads CASSHPGGEQFF. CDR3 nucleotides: TGTGCCAGCAGCCACCCCGGCGGGGAGCAGTTCTTC.

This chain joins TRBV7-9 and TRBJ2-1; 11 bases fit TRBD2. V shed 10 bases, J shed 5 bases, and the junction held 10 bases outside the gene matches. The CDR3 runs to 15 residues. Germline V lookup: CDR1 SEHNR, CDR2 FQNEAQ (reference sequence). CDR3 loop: CANSRGTSGNNEQFF. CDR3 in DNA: TGTGCCAACTCCCGTGGGACTAGCGGAAACAATGAGCAGTTCTTC.

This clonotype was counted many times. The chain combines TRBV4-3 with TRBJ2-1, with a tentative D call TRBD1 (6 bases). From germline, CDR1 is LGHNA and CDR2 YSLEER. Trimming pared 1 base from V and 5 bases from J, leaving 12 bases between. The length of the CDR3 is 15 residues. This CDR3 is CASSQAGQLHNEQFF. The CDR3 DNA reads TGCGCCAGCAGCCAAGCCGGACAGTTGCACAATGAGCAGTTCTTC.

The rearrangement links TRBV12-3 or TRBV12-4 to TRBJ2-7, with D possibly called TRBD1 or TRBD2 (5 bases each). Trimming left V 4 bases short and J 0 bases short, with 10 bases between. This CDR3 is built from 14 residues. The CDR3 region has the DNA TGTGCCAGCAGTTCCAGGGACCCCTCCTACGAGCAGTACTTC. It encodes CASSSRDPSYEQYF.

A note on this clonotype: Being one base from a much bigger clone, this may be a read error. The CDR3 region has the DNA TGTGCCTGGGCCAGCGGGGGAGATACGCAGTATTTT. It codes for CAWASGGDTQYF. The chain couples TRBV30 to TRBJ2-3; 8 bases match TRBD2. The CDR3 covers 12 residues. V dropped 5 bases and J dropped 5; count of bases not matched to a gene: 3. Germline lookup yields CDR1 GTSNPN and CDR2 SVGIG (reference sequence).

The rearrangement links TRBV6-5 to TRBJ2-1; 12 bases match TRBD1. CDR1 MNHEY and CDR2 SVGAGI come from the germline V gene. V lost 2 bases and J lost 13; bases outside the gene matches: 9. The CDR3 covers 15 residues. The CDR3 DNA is TGTGCCAGCAGTTACGGGACAGGGGGCCGAGACGTCCAGTTCTTC. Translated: CASSYGTGGRDVQFF.